These T cell receptor beta chains were read from a single sample in a study of cytomegalovirus exposure and HLA in healthy donors. Assay: immunoSEQ multiplex PCR; the TCRdb copy retains only in-frame clones and omits some. The data contain 60,000 to 90,000 clones, 70% to 90% of them singletons. Source material: PBMCs. The source is a man in his thirties or forties in good health and CMV-seronegative. Each CDR3 is given with its conserved first and last residue. The order of the fields is V gene, J gene, D gene, clone size, CDR3 protein, CDR3 DNA. A D gene is named only where the DNA matches it firmly. Not all rows give a size; the values are once, few, many and, for expanded clones, a class.

>TRBV30|TRBJ2-6|.|.
CAWSKGLISGANVLTF
TGTGCCTGGAGTAAGGGGTTAATCTCTGGGGCCAACGTCCTGACTTTC
>TRBV7-3|TRBJ1-1|TRBD1|.
CASSWTGGNTEAFF
TGTGCCAGCAGCTGGACAGGGGGAAACACTGAAGCTTTCTTT
>TRBV9|TRBJ2-7|.|.
CASSVTGSRYEQYF
TGTGCCAGCAGCGTTACAGGGTCCCGCTACGAGCAGTACTTC
>TRBV6-1|TRBJ2-5|.|.
CASIEWPGTQYF
TGTGCCAGCATAGAGTGGCCAGGGACCCAGTACTTC
>TRBV4-2|TRBJ1-3|.|.
CASSQDPLTGSGNTIYF
TGTGCCAGCAGCCAGGATCCGCTGACAGGCTCTGGAAACACCATATATTTT
>TRBV5-1|TRBJ1-1|TRBD1|.
CASRLGGVTEAFF
TGCGCCAGCCGGCTAGGGGGCGTCACTGAAGCTTTCTTT
>TRBV4-1|TRBJ2-7|TRBD1|.
CASSHGTGGTYEQYF
TGCGCCAGCAGCCACGGGACAGGGGGTACCTACGAGCAGTACTTC
>TRBV15|TRBJ1-2|.|.
CATSRDVAVYGYTF
TGTGCCACCAGCAGAGATGTTGCAGTCTATGGCTACACCTTC
>TRBV2|TRBJ2-7|.|.
CASSEISLYF
TGTGCCAGCAGTGAAATCTCCCTGTACTTC
>TRBV4-3|TRBJ2-7|TRBD2|.
CASSLGTSGTYEQYF
TGCGCCAGCAGCCTCGGGACTAGCGGAACTTACGAGCAGTACTTC
>TRBV5-1|TRBJ1-3|TRBD1|.
CASSSPGQGDSGNTIYF
TGCGCCAGCAGCTCACCGGGACAGGGCGACTCTGGAAACACCATATATTTT
>TRBV5-1|TRBJ2-1|.|.
CASSPEVGSYNEQFF
TGCGCCAGCAGCCCGGAGGTAGGCTCCTACAATGAGCAGTTCTTC
>TRBV9|TRBJ1-6|TRBD1|once
CASSAGDRRNSPLHF
TGTGCCAGCAGCGCGGGGGACAGGCGAAATTCACCCCTCCACTTT
>TRBV9|TRBJ2-6|.|.
CASSVTGLGANVLTF
TGTGCCAGCAGCGTTACAGGGTTGGGGGCCAACGTCCTGACTTTC
>TRBV5-6|TRBJ1-3|.|.
CASSLPVDSGNTIYF
TGTGCCAGCAGCTTGCCGGTCGACAGTGGAAACACCATATATTTT
>TRBV18|TRBJ2-7|.|.
CASSPGHVWSEQYF
TGTGCCAGCTCACCGGGACATGTGTGGAGCGAGCAGTACTTC
>TRBV4-3|TRBJ2-1|.|.
CASSQDKVFGGLDNEQFF
TGCGCCAGCAGCCAAGATAAAGTCTTCGGGGGGCTGGACAATGAGCAGTTCTTC
>TRBV5-6|TRBJ1-2|TRBD1|.
CASSNRQGFGYTF
TGTGCCAGCAGCAATAGACAGGGCTTTGGCTACACCTTC
>TRBV28|TRBJ1-2|.|.
CASSFAEYGYTF
TGTGCCAGCAGTTTCGCAGAATATGGCTACACCTTC
>TRBV6-1|TRBJ1-2|.|.
CASGSSGGGGYTF
TGTGCCAGCGGGTCGTCCGGCGGGGGTGGCTACACCTTC
>TRBV4-3|TRBJ2-2|TRBD2|.
CASSQAGGSGELFF
TGCGCCAGCAGCCAGGCGGGGGGATCAGGGGAGCTGTTTTTT
>TRBV27|TRBJ1-2|.|.
CASSLSRDQDYGYTF
TGTGCCAGCAGTTTATCTCGGGATCAGGACTATGGCTACACCTTC
>TRBV6-5|TRBJ1-6|.|.
CASTALTGSALHF
TGTGCCAGCACCGCCCTGACAGGTTCAGCCCTCCACTTT
>TRBV30|TRBJ2-5|TRBD2|.
CAWSVRSGETQYF
TGTGCCTGGAGTGTACGTAGCGGGGAGACCCAGTACTTC
>TRBV6-5|TRBJ2-2|.|.
CASSYLQDINTGELFF
TGTGCCAGCAGTTACTTACAGGACATTAACACCGGGGAGCTGTTTTTT
>TRBV6-5|TRBJ1-3|TRBD1|.
CASRLGTGVGNTIYF
TGTGCCAGCAGACTCGGGACAGGGGTCGGAAACACCATATATTTT
>TRBV7-2|TRBJ1-5|.|.
CASSSWTYQPQHF
TGTGCCAGCAGCTCCTGGACTTATCAGCCCCAGCATTTT
>TRBV27|TRBJ1-2|.|.
CASSPRQRGRYGYTF
TGTGCCAGCAGTCCCAGGCAGCGGGGGCGTTATGGCTACACCTTC
>TRBV6-4|TRBJ2-3|TRBD2|.
CASSVSSGGATDTQYF
TGTGCCAGCAGTGTGTCTAGCGGGGGGGCCACAGATACGCAGTATTTT
>TRBV30|TRBJ2-5|.|.
CAWSARDFKETQYF
TGTGCCTGGAGTGCCCGGGACTTTAAAGAGACCCAGTACTTC
>TRBV5-1|TRBJ2-3|TRBD2|.
CASSLGFTSGASTDTQYF
TGCGCCAGCAGCTTGGGCTTTACTAGCGGGGCTAGCACAGATACGCAGTATTTT
>TRBV9|TRBJ2-1|.|.
CASSGRTPHSYNEQFF
TGTGCCAGCAGCGGGAGGACGCCTCACTCCTACAATGAGCAGTTCTTC
>TRBV5-1|TRBJ2-1|.|.
CASSLPGGYNEQFF
TGCGCCAGCAGCTTGCCAGGGGGGTACAATGAGCAGTTCTTC
>TRBV19|TRBJ1-6|.|many
CASSIVQAYSPLHF
TGTGCCAGTAGTATCGTACAGGCCTATTCACCCCTCCACTTT
>TRBV4-3|TRBJ2-6|.|.
CASSQAPGTGANVLTF
TGCGCCAGCAGCCAAGCACCTGGGACAGGGGCCAACGTCCTGACTTTC
>TRBV4-3|TRBJ2-3|TRBD2|.
CASSQGKAGGPTDTQYF
TGCGCCAGCAGCCAAGGAAAAGCGGGAGGGCCAACAGATACGCAGTATTTT
>TRBV7-3|TRBJ2-1|.|.
CASSLSSPPYNEQFF
TGTGCCAGCAGCCTTTCTAGTCCACCCTACAATGAGCAGTTCTTC
>TRBV27|TRBJ2-5|TRBD2|.
CASSRLRTSGGVATQYF
TGTGCCAGCAGCCGACTTCGGACTAGCGGGGGGGTGGCGACCCAGTACTTC
>TRBV28|TRBJ2-7|TRBD1|.
CASRQTGTVYEQYF
TGTGCCAGCCGGCAAACCGGGACAGTGTACGAGCAGTACTTC
>TRBV11-3|TRBJ2-3|TRBD1|.
CASSLGTGDTDTQYF
TGTGCCAGCAGCTTAGGGACAGGAGACACAGATACGCAGTATTTT
>TRBV2|TRBJ2-7|TRBD1|once
CASSSTGVRPNEQYF
TGTGCCAGCAGCTCGACAGGGGTAAGGCCTAACGAGCAGTACTTC
>TRBV30|TRBJ1-5|.|once
CAWSVSGGQPQHF
TGTGCCTGGAGTGTAAGCGGCGGACAGCCCCAGCATTTT
>TRBV14|TRBJ2-5|.|.
CASSQGSRTQETQYF
TGTGCCAGCAGCCAGGGGAGCAGAACCCAAGAGACCCAGTACTTC
>TRBV6-1|TRBJ2-1|TRBD2|.
CASSEGRRESYNEQFF
TGTGCCAGCAGTGAAGGAAGGCGGGAGTCTTACAATGAGCAGTTCTTC
>TRBV28|TRBJ2-2|TRBD2|once
CASSSLIAGEGLTGELFF
TGTGCCAGCAGTTCCCTAATAGCGGGCGAAGGCCTCACCGGGGAGCTGTTTTTT
>TRBV30|TRBJ2-7|.|.
CAWDSRRRGYEQYF
TGTGCCTGGGACAGCCGGCGGAGGGGCTACGAGCAGTACTTC